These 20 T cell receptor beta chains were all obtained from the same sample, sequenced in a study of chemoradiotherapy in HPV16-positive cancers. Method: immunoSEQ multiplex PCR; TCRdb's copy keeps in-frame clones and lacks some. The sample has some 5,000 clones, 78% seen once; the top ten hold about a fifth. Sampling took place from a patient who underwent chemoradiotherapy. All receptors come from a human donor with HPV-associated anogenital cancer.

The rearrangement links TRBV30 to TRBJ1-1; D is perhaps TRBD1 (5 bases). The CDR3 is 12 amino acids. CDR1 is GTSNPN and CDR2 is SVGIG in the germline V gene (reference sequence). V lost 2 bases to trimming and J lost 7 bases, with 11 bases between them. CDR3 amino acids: CAWSPQGYEAFF. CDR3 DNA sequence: TGTGCCTGGAGTCCTCAGGGCTATGAAGCTTTCTTT.

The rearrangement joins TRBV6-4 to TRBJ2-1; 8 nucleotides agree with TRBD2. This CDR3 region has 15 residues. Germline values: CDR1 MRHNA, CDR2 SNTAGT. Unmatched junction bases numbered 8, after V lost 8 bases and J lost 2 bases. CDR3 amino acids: CASHASGGAYNEQFF. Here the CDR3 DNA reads TGTGCCAGCCATGCCTCCGGGGGGGCCTACAATGAGCAGTTCTTC.

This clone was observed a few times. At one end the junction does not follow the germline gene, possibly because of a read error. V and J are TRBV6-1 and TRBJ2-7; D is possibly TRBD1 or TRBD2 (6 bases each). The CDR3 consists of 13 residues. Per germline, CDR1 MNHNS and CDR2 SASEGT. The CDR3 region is CASREGGIHEQYF. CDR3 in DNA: TGTGCCAGCAGGGAAGGGGGGATCCACGAGCAGTACTTC.

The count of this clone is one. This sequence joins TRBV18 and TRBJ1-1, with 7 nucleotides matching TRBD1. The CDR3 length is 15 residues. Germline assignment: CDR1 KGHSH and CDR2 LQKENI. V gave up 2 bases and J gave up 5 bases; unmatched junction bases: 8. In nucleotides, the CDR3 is TGTGCCAGCTCACCAACAATACAGGGGTATACTGAAGCTTTCTTT. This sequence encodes CASSPTIQGYTEAFF. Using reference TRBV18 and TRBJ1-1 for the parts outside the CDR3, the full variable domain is NAGVMQNPRHLVRRRGQEARLRCSPMKGHSHVYWYRQLPEEGLKFMVYLQKENIIDESGMPKERFSAEFPKEGPSILRIQQVVRGDSAAYFCASSPTIQGYTEAFFGQGTRLTVV.

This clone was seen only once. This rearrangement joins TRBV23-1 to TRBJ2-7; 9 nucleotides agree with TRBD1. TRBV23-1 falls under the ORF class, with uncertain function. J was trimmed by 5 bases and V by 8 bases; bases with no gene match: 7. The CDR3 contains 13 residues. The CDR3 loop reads CASPRDRVDEQYF. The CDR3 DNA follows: TGCGCCAGCCCCCGGGACAGGGTGGACGAGCAGTACTTC.

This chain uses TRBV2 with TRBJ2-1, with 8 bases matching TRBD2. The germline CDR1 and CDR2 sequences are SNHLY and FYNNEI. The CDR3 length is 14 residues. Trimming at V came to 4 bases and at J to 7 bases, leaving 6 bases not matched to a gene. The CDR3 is CASSAAAGVNEQFF. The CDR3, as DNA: TGTGCCAGCAGTGCGGCAGCGGGGGTTAATGAGCAGTTCTTC.

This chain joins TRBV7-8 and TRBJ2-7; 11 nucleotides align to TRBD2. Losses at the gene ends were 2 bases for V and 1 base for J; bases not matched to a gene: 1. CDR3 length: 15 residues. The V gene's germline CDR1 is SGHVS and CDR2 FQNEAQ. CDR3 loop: CASSLRTSGSYEQYF. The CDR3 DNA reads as TGTGCCAGCAGCTTACGGACTAGCGGGTCCTACGAGCAGTACTTC.

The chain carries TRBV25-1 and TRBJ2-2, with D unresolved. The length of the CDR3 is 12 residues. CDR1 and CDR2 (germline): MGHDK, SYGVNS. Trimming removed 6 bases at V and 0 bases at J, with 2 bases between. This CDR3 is CASSANTGELFF. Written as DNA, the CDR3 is TGTGCCAGCAGCGCGAACACCGGGGAGCTGTTTTTT.

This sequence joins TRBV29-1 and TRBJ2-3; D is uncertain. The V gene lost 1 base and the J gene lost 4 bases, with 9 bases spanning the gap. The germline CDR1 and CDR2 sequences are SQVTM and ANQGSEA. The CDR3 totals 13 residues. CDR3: CSVEGGPSDTQYF. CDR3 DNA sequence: TGCAGCGTTGAAGGAGGACCCTCAGATACGCAGTATTTT.

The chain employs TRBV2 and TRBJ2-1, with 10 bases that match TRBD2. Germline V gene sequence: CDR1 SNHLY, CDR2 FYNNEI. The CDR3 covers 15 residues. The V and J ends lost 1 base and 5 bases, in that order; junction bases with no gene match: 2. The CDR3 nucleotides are TGTGCCAGCAGTGAAGGCCTAGCGGGGGACAATGAGCAGTTCTTC. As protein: CASSEGLAGDNEQFF.

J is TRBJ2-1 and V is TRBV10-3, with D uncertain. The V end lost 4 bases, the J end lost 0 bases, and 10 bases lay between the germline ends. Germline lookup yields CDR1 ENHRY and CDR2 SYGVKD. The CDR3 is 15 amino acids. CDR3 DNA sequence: TGTGCCATCAGTGTTCAAACTGGCTCCTACAATGAGCAGTTCTTC. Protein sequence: CAISVQTGSYNEQFF.

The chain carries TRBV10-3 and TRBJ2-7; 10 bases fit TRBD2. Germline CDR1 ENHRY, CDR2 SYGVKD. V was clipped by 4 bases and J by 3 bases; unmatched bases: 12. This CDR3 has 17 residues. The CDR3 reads CAISGQFVAGGYYEQYF. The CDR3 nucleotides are TGTGCCATCAGTGGCCAATTTGTAGCGGGAGGCTACTACGAGCAGTACTTC.

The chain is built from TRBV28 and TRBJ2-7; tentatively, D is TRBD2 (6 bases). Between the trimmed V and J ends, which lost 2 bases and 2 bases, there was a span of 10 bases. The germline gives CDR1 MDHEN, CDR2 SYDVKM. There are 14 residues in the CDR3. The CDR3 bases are TGTGCCAGCAGTTTAGGCGGGACCCCCTACGAGCAGTACTTC. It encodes CASSLGGTPYEQYF.

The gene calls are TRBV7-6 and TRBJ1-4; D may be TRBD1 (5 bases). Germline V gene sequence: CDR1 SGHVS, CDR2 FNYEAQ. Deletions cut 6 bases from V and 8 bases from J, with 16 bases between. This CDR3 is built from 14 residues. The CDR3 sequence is CASSPWGREEKLFF. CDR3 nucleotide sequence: TGTGCCAGCAGTCCTTGGGGCAGGGAGGAAAAACTGTTTTTT.

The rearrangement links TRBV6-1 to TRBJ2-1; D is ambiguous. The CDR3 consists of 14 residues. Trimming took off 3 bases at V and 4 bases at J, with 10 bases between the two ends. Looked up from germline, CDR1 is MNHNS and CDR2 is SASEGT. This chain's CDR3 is CASSDWYPYNEQFF. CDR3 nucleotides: TGTGCCAGCAGTGATTGGTATCCGTACAATGAGCAGTTCTTC.

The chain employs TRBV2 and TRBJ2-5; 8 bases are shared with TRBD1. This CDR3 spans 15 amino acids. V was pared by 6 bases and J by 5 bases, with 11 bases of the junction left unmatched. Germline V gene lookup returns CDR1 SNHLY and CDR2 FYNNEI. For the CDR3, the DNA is TGTGCCAGCAGAGAAATAGGACAGGGTTGGGAGACCCAGTACTTC. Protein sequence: CASREIGQGWETQYF.

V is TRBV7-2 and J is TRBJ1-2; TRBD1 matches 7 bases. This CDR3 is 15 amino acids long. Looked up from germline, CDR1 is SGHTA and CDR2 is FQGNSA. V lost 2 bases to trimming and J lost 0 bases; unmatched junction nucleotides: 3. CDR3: CASSLFQGANYGYTF. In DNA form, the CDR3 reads TGTGCCAGCAGCTTATTCCAGGGGGCTAACTATGGCTACACCTTC.

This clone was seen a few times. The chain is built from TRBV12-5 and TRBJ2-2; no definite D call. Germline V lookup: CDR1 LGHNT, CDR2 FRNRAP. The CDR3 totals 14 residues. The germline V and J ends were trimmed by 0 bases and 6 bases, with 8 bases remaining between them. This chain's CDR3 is CASGLVVGAGELFF. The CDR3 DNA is TGTGCTAGTGGTTTGGTAGTTGGAGCCGGGGAGCTGTTTTTT.

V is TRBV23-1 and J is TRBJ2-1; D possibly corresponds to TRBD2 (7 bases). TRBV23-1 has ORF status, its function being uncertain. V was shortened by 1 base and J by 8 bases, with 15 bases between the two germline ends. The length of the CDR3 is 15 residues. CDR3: CASSQWGGARYEQFF. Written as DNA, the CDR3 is TGCGCCAGCAGTCAATGGGGGGGGGCCAGGTATGAGCAGTTCTTC.

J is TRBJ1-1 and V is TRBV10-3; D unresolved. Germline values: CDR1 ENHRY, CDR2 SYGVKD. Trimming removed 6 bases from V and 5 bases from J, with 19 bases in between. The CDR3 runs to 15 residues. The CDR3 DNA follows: TGTGCCATCAGGACGACGGGCTTCGTAGGGACTGAAGCTTTCTTT. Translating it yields CAIRTTGFVGTEAFF.